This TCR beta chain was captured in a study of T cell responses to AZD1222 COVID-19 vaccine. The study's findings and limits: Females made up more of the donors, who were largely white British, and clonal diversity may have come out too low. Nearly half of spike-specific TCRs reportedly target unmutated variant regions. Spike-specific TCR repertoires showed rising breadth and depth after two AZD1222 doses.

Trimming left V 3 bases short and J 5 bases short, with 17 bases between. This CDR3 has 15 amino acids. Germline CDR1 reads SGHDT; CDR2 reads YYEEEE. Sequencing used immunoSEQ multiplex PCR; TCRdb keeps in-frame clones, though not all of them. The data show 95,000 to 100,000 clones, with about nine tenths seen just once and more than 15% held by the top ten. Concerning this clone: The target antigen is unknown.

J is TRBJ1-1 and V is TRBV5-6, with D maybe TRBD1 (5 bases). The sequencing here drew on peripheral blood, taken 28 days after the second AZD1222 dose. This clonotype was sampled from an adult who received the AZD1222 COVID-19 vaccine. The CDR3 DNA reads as TGTGCCAGCAGCTCTAAAGGGCAGGGCGTAACTGAAGCTTTCTTT. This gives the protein CASSSKGQGVTEAFF.